Reported below is one TCR beta chain. Its antigen is still unknown. This specimen comes from a study of identical twins. Points from the study as a whole: There was an excess of low generation probability in the out-of-frame alpha sequences that twins shared. With abundant cord blood beta clonotypes, insertions were fewer; memory repertoires showed no such pattern. The degree of excess twin sharing was weaker in beta out-of-frame sequences.

The CDR3 is 14 amino acids. V was trimmed by 4 bases and J by 7 bases, leaving 16 bases between them. Germline V gene sequence: CDR1 LGHDT, CDR2 YNNKEL (reference sequence). TCRdb passed the 5' RACE reads through MiXCR, listing each CDR3 protein once. The sample contains about 240,000 distinct CDR3 sequences, approximately 11% of which appear only once. This same sample was also taken into another study, of yellow fever vaccine responses in identical twins. From that report: Reportedly, twins' vaccine T cell responses looked partly convergent and partly personalized.

The chain combines TRBV3-1 with TRBJ1-2, with D unresolved. The sample taken for sequencing was memory (CD45RO+) T cells sorted from blood. The clonotype comes from a woman younger than 30 in good health. The chain's CDR3 is CASSPPRVGFGYTF. CDR3 nucleotide sequence: TGTGCCAGCAGCCCGCCGAGGGTTGGTTTTGGCTACACCTTC.